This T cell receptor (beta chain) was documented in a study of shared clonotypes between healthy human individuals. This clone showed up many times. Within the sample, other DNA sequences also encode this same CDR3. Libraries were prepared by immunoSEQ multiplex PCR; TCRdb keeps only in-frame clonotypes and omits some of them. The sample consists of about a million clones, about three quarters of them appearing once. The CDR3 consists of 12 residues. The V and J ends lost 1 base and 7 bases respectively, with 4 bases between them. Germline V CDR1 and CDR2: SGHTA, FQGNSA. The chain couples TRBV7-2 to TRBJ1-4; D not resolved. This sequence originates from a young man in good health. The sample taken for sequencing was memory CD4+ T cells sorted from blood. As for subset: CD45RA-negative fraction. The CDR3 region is CASSLDGEKLFF. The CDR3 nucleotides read TGTGCCAGCAGCTTAGATGGTGAAAAACTGTTTTTT. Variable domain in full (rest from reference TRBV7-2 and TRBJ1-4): GAGVSQSPSNKVTEKGKDVELRCDPISGHTALYWYRQSLGQGLEFLIYFQGNSAPDKSGLPSDRFSAERTGGSVSTLTIQRTQQEDSAVYLCASSLDGEKLFFGSGTQLSVL.